The clone carrying this T cell receptor (beta chain) appeared many times. The CDR3 has 17 amino acids. Germline values: CDR1 KGHDR, CDR2 SFDVKD. The ends lost 2 bases at V and 5 bases at J; junction bases unmatched: 9. The record originates from a study of blood T cells in healthy people across ages. Sample-barcoded 5' priming and a J-beta primer mix drove a second PCR of about 7 to 12 cycles. A template-switch adaptor containing 12 random nucleotides labeled each cDNA molecule. TCRdb processed the 5' RACE reads anew with MiXCR; each CDR3 protein has one entry. Of about 930,000 distinct CDR3 sequences listed, under 35% are singletons. These same data were also listed under a study on T cells of mothers and their children. From that study: Once extracted, all RNA went into cDNA synthesis at around 1.6 ug per 15 ul.

Sequencing input: blood. The sequence was collected from a woman between 40 and 50 years old in good health. The V call is TRBV24-1, the J call TRBJ2-5, with 11 nucleotides matching TRBD2. CDR3 nucleotides: TGTGCCACCAGTGATTCCGGGACTAGCGGAGGGTTCGAGACCCAGTACTTC. Translating gives CATSDSGTSGGFETQYF.